This passage covers 20 T cell receptor beta chains from one sample sequenced in a study of T cell repertoires in cytomegalovirus infection. MiXCR was run by TCRdb on the reads, yielding one entry per CDR3 protein. The data contain hundreds of thousands of distinct CDR3 sequences, 11% of them singletons. The sequencing sample was made of PBMCs. These receptor sequences come from a human donor in good health (CMV status not recorded). Some clones in this sample may be carry-over from other donors' samples.

This clonotype was picked up many times. The chain carries TRBV27 and TRBJ2-7, with 8 bases matching TRBD2. The CDR3 loop spans 14 amino acids. Germline CDR1 MNHEY, CDR2 SMNVEV (reference sequence). Losses at the gene ends were 4 bases for V and 2 bases for J; bases not matched to a gene: 4. CDR3 residues: CASSWGGRPYEQYF. The CDR3 DNA reads as TGTGCCAGCAGTTGGGGCGGGAGGCCCTACGAGCAGTACTTC.

This clonotype has a single count. The genes are TRBV30 and TRBJ1-3; D gene ambiguous. This CDR3 contains 12 residues. Germline V gives CDR1 GTSNPN, CDR2 SVGIG (reference sequence). V lost 5 bases to trimming and J lost 0 bases, with 5 bases between them. CDR3 coding DNA: TGTGCCTGGTCAAGCTCTGGAAACACCATATATTTT. Translation gives CAWSSSGNTIYF.

This chain connects TRBV2 to TRBJ2-2, with 7 bases lining up with TRBD1. The CDR3 consists of 15 residues. From germline, CDR1 is SNHLY and CDR2 FYNNEI. The trim removed 6 bases at V and 4 bases at J, leaving 8 bases unmatched. The CDR3, as DNA: TGTGCCAGCAGAGAGACAGGGTTGGCCACCGGGGAGCTGTTTTTT. Amino acid sequence: CASRETGLATGELFF.

This clonotype was detected ten times or more. The CDR3 nucleotides are TGTGCCAGCAGAAGGACTAGCGATAAGGGAGGCCAGTACTTC. As protein: CASRRTSDKGGQYF. The V call is TRBV6-2 or TRBV6-3, the J call TRBJ2-5; 9 bases line up with TRBD2. Germline loops: CDR1 MNHEY, CDR2 SVGEGT. V shed 6 bases and J 10 bases; nucleotides not matched to a gene: 12. CDR3 length: 14 residues.

At least ten counts were recorded for this clonotype. The rearrangement uses TRBV7-3 and TRBJ1-2; 9 bases are shared with TRBD1. V was clipped by 4 bases and J by 5 bases; unmatched bases: 11. There are 16 residues in the CDR3. Germline CDR1 SGHTA, CDR2 FQGTGA. The CDR3 region is CASSSGTGSFWYGYTF. For the CDR3, the DNA is TGTGCCAGCAGCTCCGGGACAGGGTCTTTTTGGTATGGCTACACCTTC.

The chain employs TRBV20-1 and TRBJ2-7; D possibly corresponds to TRBD2 (5 bases). V lost 1 base and J 0 bases, leaving 10 bases between the germline ends. Germline-derived CDR1 and CDR2 are DFQATT and SNEGSKA (reference sequence). The CDR3 spans 14 residues. The CDR3 sequence is CSARGEGTSYEQYF. CDR3 sequence (DNA): TGCAGTGCTAGAGGAGAGGGTACCTCCTACGAGCAGTACTTC.

This chain uses TRBV9 with TRBJ2-1; TRBD1 agrees at 7 bases. Germline V gene lookup returns CDR1 SGDLS and CDR2 YYNGEE. The ends lost 2 bases at V and 2 bases at J; junction bases unmatched: 4. The CDR3 is 15 amino acids. The CDR3 DNA follows: TGTGCCAGCAGCGTTGACAGGGCGGCCTACAATGAGCAGTTCTTC. This codes for CASSVDRAAYNEQFF. The variable domain in full, with the rest retrieved from reference TRBV9 and TRBJ2-1, is DSGVTQTPKHLITATGQRVTLRCSPRSGDLSVYWYQQSLDQGLQFLIQYYNGEERAKGNILERFSAQQFPDLHSELNLSSLELGDSALYFCASSVDRAAYNEQFFGPGTRLTVL.

This clonotype was seen repeatedly, ten times or more. CDR3 sequence: CASSRQGDHSYEQYF. The CDR3 DNA reads TGTGCCAGCTCACGCCAGGGGGACCACTCCTACGAGCAGTACTTC. This chain links TRBV18 with TRBJ2-7; 7 bases match TRBD1. Trimming took 4 bases from V and 0 from J; bases not matched to a gene: 6. The CDR3 is made up of 15 amino acids. Germline CDR1 is KGHSH and CDR2 is LQKENI.

This clonotype showed up many times. The V and J genes are TRBV7-2 and TRBJ1-2; D call uncertain. Germline V gene lookup returns CDR1 SGHTA and CDR2 FQGNSA. With 2 bases removed from V and 4 bases from J, the gap between germline ends came to 5 bases. There are 12 residues in the CDR3. The CDR3 DNA reads TGTGCCAGCAGCTTAAGGAGCTATGGCTACACCTTC. Protein: CASSLRSYGYTF.

The table lists this clonotype with a few counts. V and J are TRBV20-1 and TRBJ1-5, with 9 positions matching TRBD1. The CDR3 length is 14 residues. J lost 2 bases, V lost 5 bases, and 4 bases had no gene match. Germline V CDR1 and CDR2: DFQATT, SNEGSKA (reference sequence). CDR3 residues: CSAWDRERNQPQHF. DNA of the CDR3: TGCAGTGCTTGGGACAGGGAACGCAATCAGCCCCAGCATTTT.

Ten or more counts support this clonotype. The J gene is TRBJ1-3, the V gene TRBV19; D perhaps matches TRBD1 (6 bases). The CDR3 runs to 15 residues. V was trimmed by 2 bases and J by 2 bases, leaving 10 bases between them. Germline V lookup: CDR1 LNHDA, CDR2 SQIVND (reference sequence). The CDR3 reads CASSIQTGPGNTIYF. Written as DNA, the CDR3 is TGTGCCAGTAGTATACAGACAGGTCCTGGAAACACCATATATTTT.

This clonotype was picked up many times. The chain employs TRBV12-3 or TRBV12-4 and TRBJ2-7; no firm D call. The CDR3 contains 11 residues. V was cut by 6 bases and J by 5 bases, with 8 bases left in between. CDR3 protein: CASSTLNEQYF. DNA for the CDR3: TGTGCCAGCAGCACGTTGAACGAGCAGTACTTC.

As to this clonotype: A much larger clone differs by one base, so this may be a read error. It is likely a read error, because the conserved phenylalanine at the end of the CDR3 is missing. This sequence joins TRBV25-1 and TRBJ2-5; no clear D. The CDR3 totals 14 residues. V lost 3 bases to trimming and J lost 2 bases, with 10 bases between them. From germline, CDR1 is MGHDK and CDR2 SYGVNS. CDR3 in amino acids: CASSDRNLQETQYL. The CDR3 DNA reads TGTGCCAGCAGTGACCGGAACCTTCAAGAGACCCAGTACTTA.

Ten or more counts support this clonotype. This rearrangement joins TRBV7-6 to TRBJ2-2, with D perhaps given as TRBD1 or TRBD2 (5 bases each). The CDR3 covers 17 residues. V shed 5 bases and J shed 4 bases, with 20 bases lying between them. In germline, CDR1 is SGHVS, CDR2 FNYEAQ. CDR3 sequence reads: CASSPGWGRERTGELFF. Written as DNA, the CDR3 is TGTGCCAGCAGCCCGGGGTGGGGCAGGGAACGCACCGGGGAGCTGTTTTTT.

This clonotype was seen many times. The rearrangement links TRBV25-1 to TRBJ1-1; maybe TRBD1 (5 bases). There are 13 residues in the CDR3. Germline CDR1 MGHDK, CDR2 SYGVNS. V shed 7 bases and J shed 4 bases, with 13 bases lying between them. The CDR3 is CASTALGGTEAFF. CDR3 DNA sequence: TGTGCCAGCACCGCCCTTGGGGGCACTGAAGCTTTCTTT.

In its sample, this clonotype was seen many times. This chain uses TRBV7-3 with TRBJ2-1; 10 bases line up with TRBD2. The germline V gene has CDR1 SGHTA and CDR2 FQGTGA. V lost 4 bases and J lost 3; bases outside the gene matches: 0. This CDR3 has 14 residues. The DNA of the CDR3 is TGTGCCAGCAGCTCTAGCGGGGGCTACAATGAGCAGTTCTTC. This sequence encodes CASSSSGGYNEQFF.

V is TRBV29-1 and J is TRBJ2-5; D is uncertain. Germline-derived CDR1 and CDR2 are SQVTM and ANQGSEA. The CDR3 is 13 amino acids. V lost 3 bases and J lost 2, with 10 bases in between. The CDR3 loop is CSVDETPQETQYF. DNA of the CDR3: TGCAGCGTTGATGAGACACCTCAAGAGACCCAGTACTTC.

This clonotype was observed at least ten times. The V gene is TRBV28, the J gene TRBJ2-7, with D perhaps TRBD1 (5 bases). This CDR3 contains 16 residues. Germline V lookup: CDR1 MDHEN, CDR2 SYDVKM. V dropped 6 bases and J dropped 2 bases, with 20 bases sitting between them. CDR3 nucleotide sequence: TGTGCCAGCAGCACCCCCGACAGCGAACCTCCCTACGAGCAGTACTTC. It yields the protein CASSTPDSEPPYEQYF.

This clonotype was seen more than once but under ten times. This chain links TRBV6-1 with TRBJ2-7; unclear D gene. The ends were cut back, 2 bases at V and 2 bases at J, with 13 bases in the middle. Germline CDR1 is MNHNS and CDR2 is SASEGT. CDR3 size: 15 residues. For the CDR3, the DNA is TGTGCCAGCAGTGAACTTGGTGTTAGAGCCTACGAGCAGTACTTC. It is translated as CASSELGVRAYEQYF.

This clonotype was observed at least ten times. The chain carries TRBV7-3 and TRBJ2-5, with 8 positions matching TRBD1. Germline lookup yields CDR1 SGHTA and CDR2 FQGTGA. V trimming: 2 bases; J trimming: 3 bases; junction bases outside the gene matches: 5. The CDR3 sequence is 15 residues long. This CDR3 is CASSLGTGVEETQYF. CDR3 nucleotides: TGTGCCAGCAGCTTAGGGACAGGAGTCGAAGAGACCCAGTACTTC.